This is a list of T cell receptor beta chains from one sample in a study of long-term antiretroviral therapy in people with HIV. Measured with immunoSEQ multiplex PCR; TCRdb has only the in-frame clones, and not every one. The data show around 36,000 clones, under 85% seen once. The material was unsorted PBMCs, obtained 3 years after starting antiretroviral therapy. The receptors originated from a man in his fifties with HIV. The CDR3 runs from the conserved cysteine through the conserved F or W. Fields, in order: clone size, J gene, D gene, V gene, CDR3 DNA, CDR3 protein. D genes are given only for firm matches. Some rows mark clone size as missing; the rest say once, few, many or name a class of expanded clone.

.,TRBJ1-4,.,TRBV4-1,TGCGCCAGCAGCCAAGAACTCCTTACTAGTGAAAAACTGTTTTTT,CASSQELLTSEKLFF
few,TRBJ2-7,.,TRBV19,TGTGCCAGTAGTATGTGGGGAGGCGAGCAGTACTTC,CASSMWGGEQYF
.,TRBJ2-7,.,TRBV2,TGTGCCAGCAGTCTGACTAGCTACGAGCAGTACTTC,CASSLTSYEQYF
.,TRBJ2-3,.,TRBV6-6,TGTGCCAGCAGGAGTGGGAACACAGATACGCAGTATTTT,CASRSGNTDTQYF
.,TRBJ1-2,TRBD1,TRBV6-5,TGTGCCAGCAGCAAACCGGGACAGGGAGTCTATGGCTACACCTTC,CASSKPGQGVYGYTF
.,TRBJ2-1,.,TRBV4-1,TGCGCCAGCAGCCAAGTGGCCTCGAACAATGAGCAGTTCTTC,CASSQVASNNEQFF
few,TRBJ1-2,.,TRBV5-1,TGCGCCAGCAGCTTGGCAGGGTACTATGGCTACACCTTC,CASSLAGYYGYTF
.,TRBJ2-2,TRBD2,TRBV6-6,TGTGCCGGCGGGGGGATATCCGCGAACACCGGGGAGCTGTTTTTT,CAGGGISANTGELFF
.,TRBJ2-7,TRBD2,TRBV28,TGTGCCAGCAGTAAAAGCGGGAAGGATTACGAGCAGTACTTC,CASSKSGKDYEQYF
.,TRBJ2-5,.,TRBV30,TGTGCCTGGGGGTCCTTGGGGGAGACCCAGTACTTC,CAWGSLGETQYF
few,TRBJ2-5,.,TRBV25-1,TGTGCCAGCAGTATCCACAGGGACCAAGAGACCCAGTACTTC,CASSIHRDQETQYF
.,TRBJ1-1,.,TRBV18,TGTGCCAGCGAGACGACAGAGCGGACTGAAGCTTTCTTT,CASETTERTEAFF
.,TRBJ1-5,.,TRBV6-5,TGTGCCAGCCGATTGGAAAGCAATCAGCCCCAGCATTTT,CASRLESNQPQHF
.,TRBJ1-1,.,TRBV27,TGTGCCAGCCGATTAGGCAGGGCGGGGACTGAAGCTTTCTTT,CASRLGRAGTEAFF
.,TRBJ1-6,.,TRBV20-1,TGCAGTGCTAGAGAGAATTCACCCCTCCACTTT,CSARENSPLHF
once,TRBJ2-1,TRBD2,TRBV5-1,TGCGCCAGCAGCAACCAAGCGGGATGGACCAATGAGCAGTTCTTC,CASSNQAGWTNEQFF
.,TRBJ2-1,TRBD1,TRBV4-3,TGCGCCAGCAGCCGCCGGGACAGGGGCGATGAGCAGTTCTTC,CASSRRDRGDEQFF
.,TRBJ2-7,.,TRBV6-5,TGTGCCAGCAGTTACTCAAACAGGGAGGACTACGAGCAGTACTTC,CASSYSNREDYEQYF
.,TRBJ1-2,.,TRBV5-1,TGCGCCAGCAGCTGGACGTCGGGCGGCTATGGCTACACCTTC,CASSWTSGGYGYTF
.,TRBJ1-5,.,TRBV5-1,TGCGCCAGCAGCCGCACCGGGACGGACAATCAGCCCCAGCATTTT,CASSRTGTDNQPQHF
.,TRBJ1-2,.,TRBV5-4,TGTGCCAGCAGCTTGGGACCGGGGGAAGACTATGGCTACACCTTC,CASSLGPGEDYGYTF
.,TRBJ1-4,.,TRBV4-3,TGCGCCAGCAGCCAAGACAGCGGTGCAACTAATGAAAAACTGTTTTTT,CASSQDSGATNEKLFF
.,TRBJ2-3,TRBD1,TRBV9,TGTGCCAGCAGCGACGGACAGGAACACACAGATACGCAGTATTTT,CASSDGQEHTDTQYF
.,TRBJ1-1,TRBD1,TRBV20-1,TGCACCGGACAGGGGAACACTGAAGCTTTCTTT,CTGQGNTEAFF
.,TRBJ2-2,.,TRBV30,TGTGCCTGGAACTTGAACACCGGGGAGCTGTTTTTT,CAWNLNTGELFF
.,TRBJ2-7,.,TRBV2,TGTGCCAGCAGTGAAAGGAGGCAGGGCTACGAGCAGTACTTC,CASSERRQGYEQYF
.,TRBJ2-5,.,TRBV5-8,TGTGCCAGCAGCCACGCCGGGGGGCGGTGGGAGACCCAGTACTTC,CASSHAGGRWETQYF
.,TRBJ1-2,.,TRBV28,TGTGCCAGCAGTTTCGGACTGGGATTTTCTGGCTACACCTTC,CASSFGLGFSGYTF
once,TRBJ2-2,TRBD1,TRBV4-2,TGTGCCAGCAGCCGGGATAGGGACAGGGAGACCGGGGAGCTGTTTTTT,CASSRDRDRETGELFF
.,TRBJ1-1,.,TRBV12-5,TGTGCTAGTGGTTTGGACCTCTCCGGGACATCCTCTGAAGCTTTCTTT,CASGLDLSGTSSEAFF
.,TRBJ2-2,.,TRBV7-9,TGTGCCAGCAGCTTAGGAGGGTATCCCGGGCTGTTTTTT,CASSLGGYPGLFF
once,TRBJ1-5,.,TRBV7-9,TGTGCCAGCAGCTTAGCATACGAGGACAGATGGCATTTT,CASSLAYEDRWHF
few,TRBJ2-7,.,TRBV10-3,TGTGCCATCAGGTCCGACAGTTCGAGCTCCTACGAGCAGTACTTC,CAIRSDSSSSYEQYF
.,TRBJ1-1,.,TRBV4-3,TGCGCCAGCAGCCCATCGACAGGAAACACTGAAGCTTTCTTT,CASSPSTGNTEAFF
.,TRBJ1-1,TRBD1,TRBV6-6,TGTGCCAGCAGTAACGGACAGGGGGCGAACACTGAAGCTTTCTTT,CASSNGQGANTEAFF
.,TRBJ2-5,.,TRBV11-3,TGTGCCAGCAGCAGCTCTGGGGCTGCAGAGACCCAGTACTTC,CASSSSGAAETQYF
.,TRBJ1-4,TRBD1,TRBV28,TGTGCCAGCAGTTCGTACGGGACAGGGGATGAAAAACTGTTTTTT,CASSSYGTGDEKLFF
.,TRBJ2-5,.,TRBV5-1,TGCGCCAGCAGCTTGGCCCTGGATATGGGAGAGACCCAGTACTTC,CASSLALDMGETQYF
.,TRBJ1-5,.,TRBV6-5,TGTGCCAGCAGTTACTCGCATGCGGAGCCCCAGCATTTT,CASSYSHAEPQHF
.,TRBJ1-2,.,TRBV6-5,TGTGCCAGCTGGGAAAGGGCTAACTATGGCTACACCTTC,CASWERANYGYTF
.,TRBJ1-1,.,TRBV6-5,TGTGCCAGCAGTTACAGGGGCCCGTATACTGAAGCTTTCTTT,CASSYRGPYTEAFF
.,TRBJ1-1,.,TRBV6-1,TGTGCCAGCAGTGAAGTCGGGGGGTACACTGAAGCTTTCTTT,CASSEVGGYTEAFF
.,TRBJ2-2,.,TRBV6-5,TGTGCCAGCAGCTACGACAGTGGAACCGGGGAGCTGTTTTTT,CASSYDSGTGELFF
.,TRBJ1-1,.,TRBV5-1,TGCGCCAGCAGCTTGGGGGTTCAGGGCACTGAAGCTTTCTTT,CASSLGVQGTEAFF
.,TRBJ2-5,.,TRBV18,TGTGCCAGCTCACGCGTCCTACTTAGGTTAGCGGAACAAGAGACCCAGTACTTC,CASSRVLLRLAEQETQYF
.,TRBJ2-7,TRBD2,TRBV10-3,TGTGCCACCGCTCTAGCGGGAGGCCCCTACGAGCAGTACTTC,CATALAGGPYEQYF
.,TRBJ2-3,TRBD2,TRBV18,TGTGCCAGCTCACCAATTTCGGGAGGCCCGGAGACGGCAGATACGCAGTATTTT,CASSPISGGPETADTQYF
.,TRBJ1-3,.,TRBV4-2,TGTGCCAGCAGCCAAGAATGGACGACTGGAAACACCATATATTTT,CASSQEWTTGNTIYF
.,TRBJ1-5,.,TRBV7-9,TGTGCCAGCAGCTTAGGTTCGTCAGGAAATCAGCCCCAGCATTTT,CASSLGSSGNQPQHF
.,TRBJ2-5,.,TRBV7-2,TGTGCCAGCAGCTTAGAGGGACGACTGAGACAAGAGACCCAGTACTTC,CASSLEGRLRQETQYF
.,TRBJ1-3,.,TRBV6-6,TGTGCCAGCAGACCCGGAAGAAACACCATATATTTT,CASRPGRNTIYF
.,TRBJ2-7,TRBD2,TRBV7-8,TGTGCCAGCAGCTTGAGGAGTAGGCGGGGGGGCCTCTACGAGCAGTACTTC,CASSLRSRRGGLYEQYF
.,TRBJ1-2,TRBD1,TRBV6-1,TGTGCCAGCAGTACACCCGGGACAGACTATGGCTACACCTTC,CASSTPGTDYGYTF
.,TRBJ2-6,.,TRBV9,TGTGCCAGCAGCGTGGGAGGGGCCAACGTCCTGACTTTC,CASSVGGANVLTF
.,TRBJ1-1,.,TRBV5-1,TGCGCCAGCAGCCCCCCACTCACAGACCTGAACACTGAAGCTTTCTTT,CASSPPLTDLNTEAFF
.,TRBJ2-2,TRBD2,TRBV7-3,TGTGCCAGCAGCTTAATAGGCGGGGGCACCGGGGAGCTGTTTTTT,CASSLIGGGTGELFF
.,TRBJ2-7,TRBD1,TRBV11-3,TGTGCCAGCAGCAAAAGGGGACAGGGCTACGAGCAGTACTTC,CASSKRGQGYEQYF
.,TRBJ2-7,.,TRBV28,TGTGCCAGCAGTTTCGAGAATTTGTACGAGCAGTACTTC,CASSFENLYEQYF
.,TRBJ2-4,TRBD2,TRBV15,TGTGCCACCAGCAGAGATCTTCGGAGTAGCGGGAATAGCAAAAACATTCAGTACTTC,CATSRDLRSSGNSKNIQYF
.,TRBJ1-4,TRBD1,TRBV2,TGTGCCAGCCAATGGACAGGGAGTAATGAAAAACTGTTTTTT,CASQWTGSNEKLFF